This T cell receptor (beta chain) originates from a study of glioma-infiltrating T cells after dendritic cell vaccination. Study at large: Autologous tumor lysate-pulsed dendritic cell vaccination was given between about 2003 and 2013.

The PCR used 60 V beta and 13 J beta primers. Method: immunoSEQ multiplex PCR; TCRdb's copy keeps in-frame clones and lacks some. The sample records about 50,000 clones, 70% to 90% being singletons. J lost 0 bases, V lost 0 bases, and 7 bases had no gene match. In germline, CDR1 is LNHDA, CDR2 SQIVND (reference sequence). CDR3 length equals 17 residues. Sample time point: after dendritic cell vaccination, including at tumor progression/relapse. Specimen: blood, collected after dendritic cell vaccination. The chain employs TRBV19 and TRBJ2-7; TRBD1 agrees at 8 bases. The sequence derives from a human donor with glioblastoma. This CDR3 reads CASSIDSRQGSSYEQYF. The DNA of the CDR3 is TGTGCCAGTAGTATAGATAGCAGACAGGGGAGCTCCTACGAGCAGTACTTC.